The present T cell receptor (beta chain) was sequenced within a study of blood T cell repertoires in COVID-19. Study details: Material from acute and convalescent COVID-19 was sourced from the United States, Italy and Spain. Sample material is recorded as cDNA or gDNA derived from T cells, B-cell-depleted T cells, or PBMCs.

Germline V lookup: CDR1 SGHNT, CDR2 YENEEA. V was clipped by 5 bases and J by 0 bases, with 11 bases between them. The CDR3 is made up of 14 amino acids. Study processing details: It was from reference gene primer amplification that nucleated cell counts were estimated. The repertoire was sequenced with immunoSEQ multiplex PCR; TCRdb's copy has only in-frame clones and lacks some. V, J and clone size were drawn from that table, and D and trimming were deduced from the DNA. The data contain roughly 170,000 clones, under 80% of them singletons. The origin of this receptor is an elderly woman with acute or convalescent COVID-19. The chain joins TRBV11-3 to TRBJ2-7; perhaps TRBD2 as D (5 bases). Sequencing used peripheral blood. CDR3 amino acids: CASSPPGSSYEQYF. The CDR3 nucleotides are TGTGCCAGCAGCCCCCCGGGGAGCTCCTACGAGCAGTACTTC.